This entry lists 6 T cell receptor beta chains sequenced from one sample in a study of T cells in Graves' hyperthyroidism and ophthalmopathy. Amplified TCR beta CDR3 regions came from RNA transcripts. The HTBI primer set served for first-round RT-PCR of the TCR CDR3. MiXCR, run by TCRdb on the multiplex PCR reads, gives a single entry per CDR3 protein. This sample has roughly 100,000 distinct CDR3 sequences, with roughly 47% found just once. Material for sequencing was blood. Receptors originate from a man aged 40-55 years with Graves' hyperthyroidism.

This clonotype was seen repeatedly, ten times or more. The V gene is TRBV6-2 or TRBV6-3, the J gene TRBJ2-7, with a tentative D call TRBD1 (5 bases). V lost 5 bases and J lost 0, with 14 bases in between. The CDR3 consists of 15 residues. CDR1 is MNHEY and CDR2 is SVGEGT in the germline V gene. Written as DNA, the CDR3 is TGTGCCAGCAGTCCCGGAGAAGGGGACTCCTACGAGCAGTACTTC. Its protein is CASSPGEGDSYEQYF.

CDR3 loop: CASSLEQGLYNEQFF. The CDR3 DNA is TGTGCCAGCAGCTTAGAACAGGGACTGTACAATGAGCAGTTCTTC. The chain uses TRBV11-2 and TRBJ2-1; the D gene could be TRBD1 or TRBD2 (6 bases each). This CDR3 has 15 amino acids. Germline CDR1 is SGHAT and CDR2 is FQNNGV. V was shortened by 0 bases and J by 4 bases, with 10 bases between the two germline ends.

The chain combines TRBV7-2 with TRBJ2-1; D is unclear. The CDR3 has 11 amino acids. V was shortened by 5 bases and J by 12 bases, with 11 bases between the two germline ends. CDR1 and CDR2 from the germline V gene are SGHTA and FQGNSA. This CDR3 reads CASSLWLGQFF. The CDR3 DNA reads TGTGCCAGCAGCCTATGGCTCGGGCAGTTCTTC.

This clonotype was picked up a small number of times. The CDR3 is CAWKAGGNQPQHF. The CDR3 region has the DNA TGTGCCTGGAAGGCGGGGGGCAATCAGCCCCAGCATTTT. V usage is TRBV30 and J usage is TRBJ1-5, with a weak D call TRBD1 (5 bases). The CDR3 runs to 13 residues. V lost 4 bases and J lost 2, with 9 bases in between. Germline V gene sequence: CDR1 GTSNPN, CDR2 SVGIG (reference sequence).

In its sample, this clonotype was seen a few times. The rearrangement uses TRBV15 and TRBJ2-6; tentative D call: TRBD2 (6 bases). Trimming took 5 bases from V and 0 from J, leaving 11 bases between them. The CDR3 spans 16 residues. The V gene's germline CDR1 is LNHNV and CDR2 YYDKDF (reference sequence). CDR3 loop: CATSSGRSSGANVLTF. The CDR3, as DNA: TGTGCCACCAGCTCAGGGAGGAGCTCTGGGGCCAACGTCCTGACTTTC. Full variable domain (remainder filled in from reference TRBV15 and TRBJ2-6): DAMVIQNPRYQVTQFGKPVTLSCSQTLNHNVMYWYQQKSSQAPKLLFHYYDKDFNNEADTPDNFQSRRPNTSFCFLDIRSPGLGDTAMYLCATSSGRSSGANVLTFGAGSRLTVL.

V and J are TRBV7-2 and TRBJ2-3; TRBD2 matches 8 bases. The V gene's germline CDR1 is SGHTA and CDR2 FQGNSA. The CDR3 is made up of 18 amino acids. Trimming cost V 5 bases and J 4 bases; bases outside gene matches: 17. The CDR3 DNA reads TGTGCCAGCAGCCAAGATAGATTAAGCGGGAGTCCAGCAGATACGCAGTATTTT. Protein: CASSQDRLSGSPADTQYF.